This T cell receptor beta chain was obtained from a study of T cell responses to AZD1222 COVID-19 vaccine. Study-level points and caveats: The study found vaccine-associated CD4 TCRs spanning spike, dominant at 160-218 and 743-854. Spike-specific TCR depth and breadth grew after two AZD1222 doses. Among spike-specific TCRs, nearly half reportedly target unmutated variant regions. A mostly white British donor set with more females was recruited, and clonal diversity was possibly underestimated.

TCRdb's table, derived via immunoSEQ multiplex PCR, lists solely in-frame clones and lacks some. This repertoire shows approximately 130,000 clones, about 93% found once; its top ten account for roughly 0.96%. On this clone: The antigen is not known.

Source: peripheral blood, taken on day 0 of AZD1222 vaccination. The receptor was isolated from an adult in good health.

The CDR3 coding sequence is TGTGCCAGCAGCTTAGAAACAGGCCAGGTGGGTGAGCAGTTCTTC. Translation gives CASSLETGQVGEQFF. This sequence joins TRBV7-2 and TRBJ2-1, with D tentatively TRBD1 (5 bases). The ends were cut back, 1 base at V and 9 bases at J, with 16 bases in the middle. The CDR3 consists of 15 residues. The germline V gene has CDR1 SGHTA and CDR2 FQGNSA. Complete variable domain (other parts from reference TRBV7-2 and TRBJ2-1): GAGVSQSPSNKVTEKGKDVELRCDPISGHTALYWYRQSLGQGLEFLIYFQGNSAPDKSGLPSDRFSAERTGGSVSTLTIQRTQQEDSAVYLCASSLETGQVGEQFFGPGTRLTVL.